Below are 28 T cell receptor beta chains sequenced from a single sample in a study of response to subunit inactivated influenza vaccine listed by TCRdb under 2018. Library creation used RT-PCR. The sequencing machine was an Illumina HiSeq 2500. TCRdb itself trimmed the public reads at Q25 with fastp, ran MiXCR and retained productive beta chains. Under each unique CDR3 protein, matching rows form one entry showing the most common genes and DNA. This sample lists hundreds of thousands of distinct CDR3 sequences; approximately 12% were detected once. In total, the top ten clones hold 10% of the sample. The source was PBMCs from blood, collected on the day of vaccination. Receptors were obtained from a man in his forties or fifties who received an inactivated influenza vaccine. Donor details come from another sample of the same person, matched by shared clones.

As regards this clonotype: Just one base apart from a much larger clone, this may be a read error. As the CDR3 is not closed by the conserved phenylalanine or tryptophan, this likely results from a read error. The V gene is TRBV2, the J gene TRBJ2-5, with D tentatively TRBD1 or TRBD2 (5 bases each). With 11 bases removed from V and 3 bases from J, the gap between germline ends came to 16 bases. Germline V gives CDR1 SNHLY, CDR2 FYNNEI. The CDR3 extends over 13 amino acids. The CDR3 sequence is CAESRDGEETQYL. In nucleotides, the CDR3 is TGTGCCGAAAGCCGGGACGGCGAAGAGACCCAGTACCTC.

The chain combines TRBV14 with TRBJ2-7, with 9 bases matching TRBD2. J gave up 3 bases and V 3 bases, and 6 bases lay outside the gene matches. The germline V gene has CDR1 SGHDN and CDR2 FVKESK. The CDR3 loop spans 15 amino acids. As DNA, the CDR3 is TGTGCCAGCAGCCAGGCTAGCGGGATCTACTACGAGCAGTACTTC. This sequence encodes CASSQASGIYYEQYF.

The chain uses TRBV6-1 and TRBJ1-5; D is ambiguous. This CDR3 comprises 11 residues. V gave up 1 base and J gave up 6 bases, with 1 base separating them. Germline CDR1 reads MNHNS; CDR2 reads SASEGT. The CDR3 bases are TGTGCCAGCAGTGAAGGTCAGCCCCAGCATTTT. Translating gives CASSEGQPQHF.

The chain carries TRBV2 and TRBJ2-5; 7 bases are a match to TRBD2. Germline V gene lookup returns CDR1 SNHLY and CDR2 FYNNEI. The CDR3 consists of 14 residues. Trimming cost V 6 bases and J 1 base; bases outside gene matches: 5. The CDR3 loop reads CASRREGSQETQYF. In DNA, the CDR3 is TGTGCCAGCAGGAGGGAGGGTTCCCAAGAGACCCAGTACTTC.

This clonotype appeared a few times. The chain employs TRBV5-1 and TRBJ1-2, with a weak D call TRBD1 (5 bases). The CDR3 covers 14 residues. Germline-derived CDR1 and CDR2 are SGHRS and YFSETQ. Trimming removed 8 bases at V and 4 bases at J, with 18 bases between. The CDR3 DNA reads TGCGCCAGTTCTTCGACCGGGGCCCTCTATGGCTACACCTTC. Its protein product is CASSSTGALYGYTF.

This clonotype was seen a handful of times. This chain links TRBV9 with TRBJ1-3; 7 nucleotides match TRBD1. The CDR3 runs 14 residues. Germline-derived CDR1 and CDR2 are SGDLS and YYNGEE. Trimming at V came to 3 bases and at J to 3 bases, leaving 3 bases not matched to a gene. In nucleotides, the CDR3 is TGTGCCAGCAGCGAGGGGACAGTTGGAAACACCATATATTTT. This encodes CASSEGTVGNTIYF.

CDR3 sequence: CASSFHQTYEQYF. The CDR3 DNA sequence: TGTGCCAGCAGTTTCCATCAAACCTACGAGCAGTACTTC. The V call is TRBV28, the J call TRBJ2-7; D is uncertain. CDR1 MDHEN and CDR2 SYDVKM come from the germline V gene. Trimming took off 3 bases at V and 2 bases at J, with 8 bases between the two ends. The CDR3 length is 13 residues.

This clonotype was found many times. This chain connects TRBV11-2 to TRBJ2-4; 9 nucleotides match TRBD2. This CDR3 is built from 13 residues. J was trimmed by 11 bases and V by 1 base; bases with no gene match: 3. CDR1 and CDR2 (germline): SGHAT, FQNNGV. As DNA, the CDR3 is TGTGCCAGCAGCTTAGGAATAGCGGGGGTTCAGTACTTC. Residues: CASSLGIAGVQYF.

This chain links TRBV5-1 with TRBJ2-1; 8 bases are a match to TRBD2. The V and J ends lost 5 bases and 7 bases, in that order; junction bases with no gene match: 8. The CDR3 loop spans 14 amino acids. Germline V gene lookup returns CDR1 SGHRS and CDR2 YFSETQ. CDR3 amino acids: CASSPRTSGNEQFF. As DNA, the CDR3 is TGCGCCAGCAGTCCCCGTACTAGCGGAAATGAGCAGTTCTTC.

The CDR3 nucleotides are TGTGCCAGCAGCGTAGTGAGGGGCACAGATACGCAGTATTTT. Residues: CASSVVRGTDTQYF. This chain links TRBV9 with TRBJ2-3, with a tentative D call TRBD2 (5 bases). This CDR3 region has 14 residues. Germline lookup yields CDR1 SGDLS and CDR2 YYNGEE. V dropped 0 bases and J dropped 1 base, with 6 bases sitting between them.

CDR3 nucleotides: TGTGCCAGCAGTTACTCTACTGGAAACACCATATATTTT. Translating gives CASSYSTGNTIYF. The chain employs TRBV6-2 or TRBV6-3 and TRBJ1-3; the D is unclear. V was clipped by 0 bases and J by 2 bases, with 2 bases between them. The CDR3 spans 13 residues. CDR1 is MNHEY and CDR2 is SVGEGT in the germline V gene.

This clonotype was detected only a few times. The V and J genes are TRBV24-1 and TRBJ2-2; D is undetermined. Trimming left V 5 bases short and J 2 bases short, with 5 bases between. Germline assignment: CDR1 KGHDR and CDR2 SFDVKD. The CDR3 covers 13 residues. The CDR3 spells CATSGGNTGELFF. CDR3 DNA sequence: TGTGCCACCAGTGGGGGAAACACCGGGGAGCTGTTTTTT.

This sequence joins TRBV5-6 and TRBJ2-3; D unclear. Trimming left V 4 bases short and J 0 bases short, with 9 bases between. Germline V gene sequence: CDR1 SGHDT, CDR2 YYEEEE. There are 14 residues in the CDR3. The CDR3 DNA follows: TGTGCCAGCAGCGACACCACTAGCACAGATACGCAGTATTTT. Translation: CASSDTTSTDTQYF.

In DNA, the CDR3 is TGTGCCAGCAGCACTAGCGGGATTACCAAAAACATTCAGTACTTC. It translates to CASSTSGITKNIQYF. The V and J genes are TRBV3-1 and TRBJ2-4; TRBD2 agrees at 10 bases. The CDR3 totals 15 residues. The germline gives CDR1 LGHDT, CDR2 YNNKEL (reference sequence). The V and J ends lost 5 bases and 2 bases, in that order; junction bases with no gene match: 3.

This clonotype was observed many times. The chain carries TRBV7-2 and TRBJ2-2, with TRBD1 matching 7 bases. After removal of 5 bases from V and 5 bases from J, the junction contained 5 bases not matched to a gene. Germline assignment: CDR1 SGHTA and CDR2 FQGNSA. CDR3 size: 14 residues. CDR3 nucleotides: TGTGCCAGCAGCCCGGGACAGCGAACCGGGGAGCTGTTTTTT. This sequence encodes CASSPGQRTGELFF.

This clonotype has more than one count but fewer than ten. The chain carries TRBV3-1 and TRBJ2-5; D gene unclear. V gave up 1 base and J gave up 5 bases, with 5 bases separating them. Germline V lookup: CDR1 LGHDT, CDR2 YNNKEL (reference sequence). The CDR3 spans 12 residues. The CDR3 loop is CASSQAHETQYF. The CDR3 DNA follows: TGTGCCAGCAGCCAAGCCCACGAGACCCAGTACTTC.

This chain joins TRBV5-1 and TRBJ2-7, with 9 bases identical to TRBD1. The CDR3 runs 16 residues. V lost 6 bases to trimming and J lost 1 base; unmatched junction nucleotides: 11. The germline V gene encodes CDR1 SGHRS and CDR2 YFSETQ. The CDR3: CASTLSGTGKSYEQYF. The CDR3 bases are TGCGCCAGCACTCTCTCCGGGACAGGGAAGTCCTACGAGCAGTACTTC.

This clonotype was found many times. V usage is TRBV12-3 or TRBV12-4 and J usage is TRBJ2-7; D is undetermined. This CDR3 has 13 residues. Trimming took 1 base from V and 4 from J, leaving 8 bases between them. Written as DNA, the CDR3 is TGTGCCAGCAGTTTAGACATCCTATACGAGCAGTACTTC. Amino acids: CASSLDILYEQYF.

This clonotype showed up just a few times. The gene calls are TRBV20-1 and TRBJ2-2, with D possibly TRBD1 on 6 matching bases. CDR3 length: 13 residues. V lost 5 bases, J lost 6 bases, and 13 bases lay in between. Germline CDR1 is DFQATT and CDR2 is SNEGSKA (reference sequence). The CDR3 reads CSARPGDAGELFF. CDR3 DNA: TGCAGTGCTCGTCCAGGGGACGCCGGGGAGCTGTTTTTT.

This clonotype was seen more than once but under ten times. V is TRBV5-8 and J is TRBJ1-5, with D possibly TRBD1 on 5 matching bases. Per the germline V gene, CDR1 is SGHTS and CDR2 is YDEGEE. V lost 4 bases and J 1 base, leaving 15 bases between the germline ends. The CDR3 contains 16 residues. CDR3 DNA: TGTGCCAGCAGCACCGGAGACAGTATAAGCAATCAGCCCCAGCATTTT. This sequence encodes CASSTGDSISNQPQHF.

This clonotype was counted a few times. The gene calls are TRBV4-1 and TRBJ2-2; D is ambiguous. Per germline, CDR1 MGHRA and CDR2 YSYEKL. This CDR3 contains 15 residues. Between the trimmed V and J ends, which lost 0 bases and 2 bases, there was a span of 7 bases. Written as DNA, the CDR3 is TGCGCCAGCAGCCAAGACCCCCATAACACCGGGGAGCTGTTTTTT. As protein: CASSQDPHNTGELFF.

This clonotype was counted between two and nine times. The rearrangement links TRBV27 to TRBJ2-5; D not certain. Germline V gene data show CDR1 as MNHEY and CDR2 as SMNVEV (reference sequence). The CDR3 covers 13 residues. V was pared by 7 bases and J by 5 bases, with 14 bases between. The chain's CDR3 is CASTRQAGETQYF. The CDR3 bases are TGTGCCAGCACCCGTCAAGCCGGGGAGACCCAGTACTTC.

In this sample, this clonotype turned up a few times. The chain employs TRBV29-1 and TRBJ2-7; no clear D gene. The V end was cut by 5 bases, the J end by 2 bases, with 10 bases between. The CDR3 contains 12 residues. CDR1 is SQVTM, CDR2 ANQGSEA, per germline. The CDR3 nucleotides read TGCAGCGTTTACTTGGGCCCCTACGAGCAGTACTTC. Residues: CSVYLGPYEQYF.

The chain joins TRBV5-1 to TRBJ2-3; 9 nucleotides align to TRBD2. Per the germline V gene, CDR1 is SGHRS and CDR2 is YFSETQ. CDR3 length: 15 residues. V trimming: 5 bases; J trimming: 2 bases; junction bases outside the gene matches: 6. The CDR3 loop reads CASRTSGSATDTQYF. CDR3 coding DNA: TGCGCCAGCAGGACTAGCGGTTCCGCCACAGATACGCAGTATTTT.

This clonotype was observed a few times. The J gene is TRBJ2-3, the V gene TRBV4-1, with 8 bases identical to TRBD1. The length of the CDR3 is 15 residues. Germline lookup yields CDR1 MGHRA and CDR2 YSYEKL. Trimming at V came to 0 bases and at J to 1 base, leaving 0 bases not matched to a gene. The CDR3 coding sequence is TGCGCCAGCAGCCAAGACAGGGGGCGCACAGATACGCAGTATTTT. This sequence encodes CASSQDRGRTDTQYF.

This chain uses TRBV4-1 with TRBJ2-2; no definite D call. Germline values: CDR1 MGHRA, CDR2 YSYEKL. CDR3 length equals 16 residues. The V end lost 4 bases, the J end lost 5 bases, and 17 bases lay between the germline ends. The CDR3 DNA sequence: TGCGCCAGCAGCCTAACCGGGCCAGCAATGACCGGGGAGCTGTTTTTT. The encoded protein is CASSLTGPAMTGELFF.

The chain has TRBV7-2 and TRBJ2-1; D not certain. V was cut by 5 bases and J by 4 bases, with 15 bases left in between. The germline V gene encodes CDR1 SGHTA and CDR2 FQGNSA. This CDR3 spans 15 amino acids. CDR3 in DNA: TGTGCCAGCAGCGACGGTCGGGTCAGGTACAATGAGCAGTTCTTC. Translating it yields CASSDGRVRYNEQFF. Supplemented by reference TRBV7-2 and TRBJ2-1, the full variable domain reads GAGVSQSPSNKVTEKGKDVELRCDPISGHTALYWYRQSLGQGLEFLIYFQGNSAPDKSGLPSDRFSAERTGGSVSTLTIQRTQQEDSAVYLCASSDGRVRYNEQFFGPGTRLTVL.

V and J are TRBV7-9 and TRBJ2-3, with a weak D call TRBD2 (5 bases). Trimming left V 9 bases short and J 1 base short, with 17 bases between. CDR1 is SEHNR, CDR2 FQNEAQ, per germline (reference sequence). The CDR3 consists of 15 residues. CDR3 sequence (DNA): TGTGCCAGGAGCCCACGGGTCGGGGGCACAGATACGCAGTATTTT. Protein: CARSPRVGGTDTQYF.